The 28 T cell receptor beta chains below come from one sample, sequenced in a study of a mutant IDH1 vaccine in newly diagnosed glioma. Described time point: week 23, last vaccination. Mutant IDH1 20-mer peptide, at 300 ug, made up each vaccine dose, with topical imiquimod. Antigens for these TCRs are unknown. TCRdb's copy holds only in-frame clones and misses some; the assay was immunoSEQ multiplex PCR. Of tens of thousands of clones in the sample, about 80% are singletons; the top ten hold 6.2%. Sequenced material: PBMCs, taken from a glioma patient whose treatment included an IDH1 peptide vaccine. Every receptor here comes from a man in his forties with glioma.

This clone came up once. The genes are TRBV15 and TRBJ1-1; D is undetermined. The CDR3 covers 16 residues. Trimming took off 3 bases at V and 11 bases at J, with 25 bases between the two ends. The germline gives CDR1 LNHNV, CDR2 YYDKDF (reference sequence). The CDR3 bases are TGTGCCACCAGCAGGCATCGGGGAGACGGAGCCGATGAGGCTTTCTTT. Protein sequence: CATSRHRGDGADEAFF.

This clone has more than one count but fewer than ten. The chain carries TRBV9 and TRBJ2-7; D unresolved. V lost 0 bases, J lost 3 bases, and 7 bases lay in between. Germline-derived CDR1 and CDR2 are SGDLS and YYNGEE. CDR3 length: 13 residues. The CDR3 reads CASSVGINYEQYF. In nucleotides, the CDR3 is TGTGCCAGCAGCGTAGGCATCAACTACGAGCAGTACTTC. Full variable domain (rest looked up from reference TRBV9 and TRBJ2-7): DSGVTQTPKHLITATGQRVTLRCSPRSGDLSVYWYQQSLDQGLQFLIQYYNGEERAKGNILERFSAQQFPDLHSELNLSSLELGDSALYFCASSVGINYEQYFGPGTRLTVT.

This clone showed up just a few times. This chain joins TRBV5-4 and TRBJ1-5; tentatively, D is TRBD1 (6 bases). The V end lost 5 bases, the J end lost 3 bases, and 12 bases lay between the germline ends. The CDR3 is made up of 14 amino acids. The germline gives CDR1 SGHNT, CDR2 YYREEE (reference sequence). CDR3: CASSLQGVNQPQHF. CDR3 nucleotides: TGTGCCAGCAGTTTACAGGGAGTCAATCAGCCCCAGCATTTT. The full variable domain, with the rest looked up from reference TRBV5-4 and TRBJ1-5, is ETGVTQSPTHLIKTRGQQVTLRCSSQSGHNTVSWYQQALGQGPQFIFQYYREEENGRGNFPPRFSGLQFPNYSSELNVNALELDDSALYLCASSLQGVNQPQHFGDGTRLSIL.

The chain joins TRBV28 to TRBJ2-7; D uncertain. V shed 5 bases and J shed 2 bases, with 10 bases lying between them. In germline, CDR1 is MDHEN, CDR2 SYDVKM. There are 13 residues in the CDR3. As DNA, the CDR3 is TGTGCCAGCAGTCCCGATCTAACCTACGAGCAGTACTTC. This encodes CASSPDLTYEQYF. The full variable domain, with the rest looked up from reference TRBV28 and TRBJ2-7, is DVKVTQSSRYLVKRTGEKVFLECVQDMDHENMFWYRQDPGLGLRLIYFSYDVKMKEKGDIPEGYSVSREKKERFSLILESASTNQTSMYLCASSPDLTYEQYFGPGTRLTVT.

This chain uses TRBV19 with TRBJ1-2, with 9 bases lining up with TRBD1. CDR1 and CDR2 from the germline V gene are LNHDA and SQIVND (reference sequence). V trimming: 7 bases; J trimming: 5 bases; junction bases outside the gene matches: 8. This CDR3 has 14 residues. Here the CDR3 DNA reads TGTGCCAGTAACGACAGGGGGGTACCATATGGCTACACCTTC. Its translation is CASNDRGVPYGYTF. The variable domain in full, completed from reference TRBV19 and TRBJ1-2, reads DGGITQSPKYLFRKEGQNVTLSCEQNLNHDAMYWYRQDPGQGLRLIYYSQIVNDFQKGDIAEGYSVSREKKESFPLTVTSAQKNPTAFYLCASNDRGVPYGYTFGSGTRLTVV.

The gene calls are TRBV27 and TRBJ2-1, with TRBD2 identical over 10 bases. The germline V gene has CDR1 MNHEY and CDR2 SMNVEV (reference sequence). CDR3 length: 16 residues. V dropped 6 bases and J dropped 6; count of bases not matched to a gene: 11. The CDR3 spells CASRERGGSTGNEQFF. The CDR3 bases are TGTGCCAGCAGGGAGCGGGGGGGCTCGACGGGCAATGAGCAGTTCTTC.

The chain carries TRBV2 and TRBJ1-4; D possibly corresponds to TRBD1 (5 bases). The germline CDR1 and CDR2 sequences are SNHLY and FYNNEI. Trimming took off 3 bases at V and 2 bases at J, with 7 bases between the two ends. The CDR3 loop spans 14 amino acids. The CDR3 DNA follows: TGTGCCAGCAGTGACAGGGTGACTAATGAAAAACTGTTTTTT. As protein: CASSDRVTNEKLFF.

This clone was detected only once. This chain connects TRBV5-6 to TRBJ2-7; D call uncertain. Germline V CDR1 and CDR2: SGHDT, YYEEEE. The CDR3 is 15 amino acids. V was cut by 2 bases and J by 0 bases, with 12 bases left in between. CDR3 loop: CASSFRRTSSYEQYF. CDR3 bases: TGTGCCAGCAGCTTCCGCCGGACGAGCTCCTACGAGCAGTACTTC.

This CDR3 reads CASSYRTGEGYEQYF. CDR3 sequence (DNA): TGTGCCAGCAGTTACCGCACAGGGGAAGGATACGAGCAGTACTTC. The chain links TRBV6-5 to TRBJ2-7; TRBD1 matches at 7 bases. The V gene's germline CDR1 is MNHEY and CDR2 SVGAGI. This CDR3 has 15 residues. The V segment lost 2 bases and the J segment 4 bases; nucleotides outside the gene matches: 8.

The rearrangement uses TRBV6-4 and TRBJ1-5, with 10 bases identical to TRBD1. The CDR3 is made up of 17 amino acids. From germline, CDR1 is MRHNA and CDR2 SNTAGT. V was clipped by 0 bases and J by 4 bases; unmatched bases: 6. In DNA form, the CDR3 reads TGTGCCAGCAGTGACTCGGACAGGGGGATTCGGAATCAGCCCCAGCATTTT. Its translation: CASSDSDRGIRNQPQHF.

V usage is TRBV13 and J usage is TRBJ1-5; tentative D call: TRBD1 (5 bases). Deletions cut 4 bases from V and 10 bases from J, with 11 bases between. CDR3 length: 12 amino acids. Per the germline V gene, CDR1 is PRHDT and CDR2 is FYEKMQ (reference sequence). The CDR3 region is CASSSHRLPQHF. The DNA of the CDR3 is TGTGCCAGCAGCTCCCACAGGCTCCCCCAGCATTTT.

This chain uses TRBV5-6 with TRBJ2-7; a possible D gene is TRBD2 (6 bases). V was cut by 1 base and J by 4 bases, with 18 bases left in between. Germline V gives CDR1 SGHDT, CDR2 YYEEEE. The CDR3 consists of 16 residues. The CDR3 loop is CASSLSVKGRPYEQYF. CDR3 sequence (DNA): TGTGCCAGCAGCTTGTCCGTGAAGGGGAGGCCGTACGAGCAGTACTTC. Combining the CDR3 with reference TRBV5-6 and TRBJ2-7 gives the whole variable domain DAGVTQSPTHLIKTRGQQVTLRCSPKSGHDTVSWYQQALGQGPQFIFQYYEEEERQRGNFPDRFSGHQFPNYSSELNVNALLLGDSALYLCASSLSVKGRPYEQYFGPGTRLTVT.

This clone was seen once. V usage is TRBV14 and J usage is TRBJ2-7; no firm D call. Germline V gene lookup returns CDR1 SGHDN and CDR2 FVKESK. Trimming cost V 6 bases and J 0 bases, with 9 bases left between them. The CDR3 is made up of 13 amino acids. The CDR3 bases are TGTGCCAGCAGGACGTACGGCTCCTACGAGCAGTACTTC. Its translation is CASRTYGSYEQYF.

This chain connects TRBV27 to TRBJ2-2; D not resolved. Trimming removed 6 bases from V and 0 bases from J, with 14 bases in between. Germline V CDR1 and CDR2: MNHEY, SMNVEV (reference sequence). The CDR3 is made up of 16 amino acids. CDR3 sequence (DNA): TGTGCCAGCAGCCTAAACTCTCTTACGAACACCGGGGAGCTGTTTTTT. Its translation: CASSLNSLTNTGELFF.

This clone was seen more than once but under ten times. The genes are TRBV4-1 and TRBJ1-2; TRBD1 is a possible D gene (5 bases). The V gene lost 3 bases and the J gene lost 7 bases, with 21 bases spanning the gap. Germline values: CDR1 MGHRA, CDR2 YSYEKL. CDR3 length: 16 amino acids. The CDR3 protein is CASSHVIRDRGPGYTF. The CDR3 bases are TGCGCCAGCAGCCATGTAATCCGGGATAGGGGACCTGGCTACACCTTC.

This clone has only a few counts. The J gene is TRBJ1-5, the V gene TRBV6-1; D is undetermined. The germline CDR1 and CDR2 sequences are MNHNS and SASEGT. With 6 bases removed from V and 0 bases from J, the gap between germline ends came to 12 bases. CDR3 length equals 15 residues. The CDR3 coding sequence is TGTGCCAGCAGGTTCGGCATATATAGCAATCAGCCCCAGCATTTT. Its translation: CASRFGIYSNQPQHF.

The chain employs TRBV29-1 and TRBJ1-2; D unresolved. The CDR3 contains 10 residues. Trimming left V 2 bases short and J 4 bases short, with 2 bases between. Germline V gene data show CDR1 as SQVTM and CDR2 as ANQGSEA. The CDR3 bases are TGCAGCGTTGAAACCTATGGCTACACCTTC. It yields the protein CSVETYGYTF.

The chain is built from TRBV5-1 and TRBJ1-1; tentatively, D is TRBD1 (5 bases). Trimming took 4 bases from V and 4 from J, leaving 14 bases between them. Germline V gene lookup returns CDR1 SGHRS and CDR2 YFSETQ. This CDR3 has 14 residues. The CDR3 loop is CASSPGSGGTEAFF. CDR3 sequence (DNA): TGCGCCAGCAGCCCCGGGTCCGGGGGCACTGAAGCTTTCTTT.

This clone was seen a few times. The chain has TRBV16 and TRBJ1-5; D uncertain. Trimming cost V 5 bases and J 1 base, with 15 bases left between them. There are 16 residues in the CDR3. Germline V gene data show CDR1 as KGHSY and CDR2 as FQNENV. CDR3 DNA sequence: TGTGCCAGCAGCGGTGGAGTTAGTGGCAGCAATCAGCCCCAGCATTTT. Its protein is CASSGGVSGSNQPQHF.

A remark on this clone: Other nucleotide sequences in the sample specify the same CDR3. The rearrangement links TRBV5-6 to TRBJ2-5; no firm D call. Germline V gene lookup returns CDR1 SGHDT and CDR2 YYEEEE. The CDR3 sequence is 11 residues long. V lost 1 base and J lost 2, with 0 bases in between. This chain's CDR3 is CASSLQETQYF. CDR3 in DNA: TGTGCCAGCAGCTTGCAAGAGACCCAGTACTTC. The whole variable domain, filled in from reference TRBV5-6 and TRBJ2-5, reads DAGVTQSPTHLIKTRGQQVTLRCSPKSGHDTVSWYQQALGQGPQFIFQYYEEEERQRGNFPDRFSGHQFPNYSSELNVNALLLGDSALYLCASSLQETQYFGPGTRLLVL.

The sample holds a few counts of this clone. The chain has TRBV9 and TRBJ1-2; no clear D. The V end was cut by 3 bases, the J end by 7 bases, with 7 bases between. The length of the CDR3 is 11 residues. Germline CDR1 and CDR2: SGDLS and YYNGEE. CDR3 DNA sequence: TGTGCCAGCAGCGCCGGTTTTGGCTACACCTTC. Protein: CASSAGFGYTF.

The chain links TRBV10-2 to TRBJ1-1, with D maybe TRBD1 (5 bases). This CDR3 comprises 13 residues. V dropped 8 bases and J dropped 2 bases, with 12 bases sitting between them. Germline-derived CDR1 and CDR2 are WSHSY and SAAADI. The CDR3 reads CASAQGPNTEAFF. The CDR3 DNA reads as TGCGCCAGCGCTCAGGGACCTAACACTGAAGCTTTCTTT.

Here the CDR3 DNA reads TGTGCCAGCAGTTACTCCAGGGGAGATTACGAGCAGTACTTC. It yields the protein CASSYSRGDYEQYF. V and J are TRBV6-5 and TRBJ2-7; weak D call: TRBD1 (6 bases). Germline V gene data show CDR1 as MNHEY and CDR2 as SVGAGI. V was trimmed by 0 bases and J by 4 bases, leaving 10 bases between them. This CDR3 region has 14 residues.

The chain employs TRBV5-1 and TRBJ2-6, with D possibly matching TRBD2 (5 bases). Looked up from germline, CDR1 is SGHRS and CDR2 is YFSETQ. Trimming removed 0 bases from V and 0 bases from J, with 10 bases in between. This CDR3 is built from 17 residues. In DNA, the CDR3 is TGCGCCAGCAGCTTGGCTAGCAGGAGCTCTGGGGCCAACGTCCTGACTTTC. This gives the protein CASSLASRSSGANVLTF.

The CDR3 region has the DNA TGTGCCAGCTCACTCCGACAGGGTATCGACTATGGCTACACCTTC. Its translation is CASSLRQGIDYGYTF. This chain uses TRBV18 with TRBJ1-2, with TRBD1 identical over 7 bases. V lost 4 bases, J lost 3 bases, and 8 bases stayed unmatched. The germline V gene encodes CDR1 KGHSH and CDR2 LQKENI. This CDR3 has 15 residues.

V usage is TRBV5-4 and J usage is TRBJ2-5, with TRBD1 identical over 10 bases. V shed 3 bases and J 2 bases; nucleotides not matched to a gene: 10. This CDR3 is built from 17 residues. Germline V gene data show CDR1 as SGHNT and CDR2 as YYREEE (reference sequence). CDR3 loop: CASSSPTGGVRQETQYF. The CDR3 nucleotides are TGTGCCAGCAGCTCCCCGACAGGGGGCGTCCGTCAAGAGACCCAGTACTTC.

The V gene is TRBV15, the J gene TRBJ1-2, with D unresolved. The CDR3 has 15 amino acids. Germline CDR1 and CDR2: LNHNV and YYDKDF (reference sequence). V was clipped by 5 bases and J by 3 bases, with 16 bases between them. The CDR3 region has the DNA TGTGCCACCAGCCCCCGTGGAGGGATAGACTATGGCTACACCTTC. Translating gives CATSPRGGIDYGYTF.

The chain recombines TRBV30 with TRBJ2-6, with D possibly matching TRBD1 (6 bases). Germline assignment: CDR1 GTSNPN and CDR2 SVGIG (reference sequence). V gave up 6 bases and J gave up 0 bases, with 12 bases separating them. The CDR3 loop spans 15 amino acids. The CDR3, as DNA: TGTGCCTGCCCCGGGACACTCTCTGGGGCCAACGTCCTGACTTTC. Amino acid sequence: CACPGTLSGANVLTF.